This T cell receptor (beta chain) was recovered during a study of OX40 agonist ivuxolimab in advanced cancers. The repertoire was sequenced with immunoSEQ multiplex PCR; TCRdb's copy has only in-frame clones and lacks some. The table lists over 75,000 clones, 90% to 95% of them singletons. This CDR3 is 16 amino acids long. Per the germline V gene, CDR1 is LGHNA and CDR2 is YSLEER. J was trimmed by 7 bases and V by 0 bases; bases with no gene match: 10. The source of this sequence is an adult with an advanced solid tumor such as melanoma, head and neck, liver or kidney cancer. The sequencing here drew on CD4+ or CD8+ T cells sorted from blood, taken in a trial of the OX40 agonist ivuxolimab. This chain uses TRBV4-3 with TRBJ1-2; 8 bases fit TRBD1. For the CDR3, the DNA is TGCGCCAGCAGCCAAGATCGGGGCCAGGGGGCGACTGGCTACACCTTC. It specifies CASSQDRGQGATGYTF.